This T cell receptor (beta chain) was retrieved from a study of blood T cell repertoires in COVID-19. Whole-study context: The origin of the acute and convalescent COVID-19 samples was the United States, Italy and Spain. Sources were T cells, B-cell-depleted T cells, or PBMCs; the material itself was cDNA or gDNA.

The Seattle patients joined while their infection was active and were tracked longitudinally afterward. This CDR3 comprises 12 residues. The germline CDR1 and CDR2 sequences are MDHEN and SYDVKM. Trimming removed 4 bases at V and 8 bases at J, with 11 bases between. Profiled with immunoSEQ multiplex PCR; TCRdb holds only in-frame clones, not every one. The sample lists 360,000 or so clones; approximately 89% were seen once. The clonotype originates from a woman aged 55-69 years with COVID-19, enrolled during active disease. This chain uses TRBV28 with TRBJ1-2; maybe TRBD1 (5 bases). Sequenced input: peripheral blood. DNA of the CDR3: TGTGCCAGCAGTTGGAAGGGGCGGGGCTACACCTTC. Translating gives CASSWKGRGYTF.